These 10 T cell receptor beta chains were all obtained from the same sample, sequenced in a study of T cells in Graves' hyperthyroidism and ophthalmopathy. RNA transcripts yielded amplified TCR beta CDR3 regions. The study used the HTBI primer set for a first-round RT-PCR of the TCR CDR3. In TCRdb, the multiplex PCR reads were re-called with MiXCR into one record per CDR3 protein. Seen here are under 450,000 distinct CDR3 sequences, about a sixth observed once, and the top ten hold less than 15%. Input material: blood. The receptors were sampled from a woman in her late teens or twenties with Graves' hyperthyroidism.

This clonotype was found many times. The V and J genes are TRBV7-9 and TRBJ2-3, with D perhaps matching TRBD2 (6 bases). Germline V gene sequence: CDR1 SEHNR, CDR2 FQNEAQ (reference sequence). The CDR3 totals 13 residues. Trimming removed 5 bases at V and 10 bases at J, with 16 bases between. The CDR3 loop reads CASSPGLFLAQYF. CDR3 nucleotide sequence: TGTGCCAGCAGCCCGGGACTCTTTCTTGCGCAGTATTTT.

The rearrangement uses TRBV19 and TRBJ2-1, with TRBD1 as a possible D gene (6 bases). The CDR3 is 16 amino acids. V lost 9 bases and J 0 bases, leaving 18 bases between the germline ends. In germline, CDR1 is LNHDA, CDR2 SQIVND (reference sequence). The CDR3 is CARPGEQGSSYNEQFF. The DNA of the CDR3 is TGTGCCAGACCGGGCGAACAGGGTAGCTCCTACAATGAGCAGTTCTTC.

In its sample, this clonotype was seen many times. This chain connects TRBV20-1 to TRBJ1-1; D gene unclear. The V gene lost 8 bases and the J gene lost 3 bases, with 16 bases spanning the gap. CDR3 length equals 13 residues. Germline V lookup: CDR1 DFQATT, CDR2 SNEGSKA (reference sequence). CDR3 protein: CSIKPKGHTEAFF. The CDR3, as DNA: TGCAGTATTAAACCCAAAGGACACACTGAAGCTTTCTTT.

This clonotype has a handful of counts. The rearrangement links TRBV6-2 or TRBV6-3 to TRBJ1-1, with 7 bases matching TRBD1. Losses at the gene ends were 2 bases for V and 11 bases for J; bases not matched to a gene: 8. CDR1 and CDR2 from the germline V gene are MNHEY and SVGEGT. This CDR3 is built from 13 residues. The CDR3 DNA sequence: TGTGCCAGCAGTTACCCTGACAGGGCACGGGCTTTCTTT. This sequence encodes CASSYPDRARAFF.

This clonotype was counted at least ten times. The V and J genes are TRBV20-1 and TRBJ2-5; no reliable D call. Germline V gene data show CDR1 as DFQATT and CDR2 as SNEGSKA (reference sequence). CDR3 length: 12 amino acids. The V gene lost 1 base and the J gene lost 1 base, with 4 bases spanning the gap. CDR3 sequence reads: CSARAGQETQYF. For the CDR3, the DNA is TGCAGTGCTAGAGCGGGCCAAGAGACCCAGTACTTC.

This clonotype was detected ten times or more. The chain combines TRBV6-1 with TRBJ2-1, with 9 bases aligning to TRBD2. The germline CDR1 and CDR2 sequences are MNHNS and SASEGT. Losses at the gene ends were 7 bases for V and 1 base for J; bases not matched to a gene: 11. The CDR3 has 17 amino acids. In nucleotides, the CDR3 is TGTGCCAGCACTCCCTTTAGCGGGGGCCCATCCTACAATGAGCAGTTCTTC. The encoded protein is CASTPFSGGPSYNEQFF.

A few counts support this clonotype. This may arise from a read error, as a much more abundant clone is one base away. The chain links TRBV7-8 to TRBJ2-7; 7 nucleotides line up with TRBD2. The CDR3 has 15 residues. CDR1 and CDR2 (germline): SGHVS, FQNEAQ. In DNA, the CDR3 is TGTACCAGCAGCTGGGCTAGCGGACCTTTCTACGAGCAGTACTTC. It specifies CTSSWASGPFYEQYF. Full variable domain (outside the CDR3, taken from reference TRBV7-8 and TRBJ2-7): GAGVSQSPRYKVAKRGQDVALRCDPISGHVSLFWYQQALGQGPEFLTYFQNEAQLDKSGLPSDRFFAERPEGSVSTLKIQRTQQEDSAVYLCTSSWASGPFYEQYFGPGTRLTVT.

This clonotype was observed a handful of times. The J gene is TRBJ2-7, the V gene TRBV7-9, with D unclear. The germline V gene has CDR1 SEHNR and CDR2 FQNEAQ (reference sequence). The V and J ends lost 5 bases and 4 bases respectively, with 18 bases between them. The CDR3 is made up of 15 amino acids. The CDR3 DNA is TGTGCCAGCAGCCCCACACTACACCGAGGTTACGAGCAGTACTTC. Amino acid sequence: CASSPTLHRGYEQYF.

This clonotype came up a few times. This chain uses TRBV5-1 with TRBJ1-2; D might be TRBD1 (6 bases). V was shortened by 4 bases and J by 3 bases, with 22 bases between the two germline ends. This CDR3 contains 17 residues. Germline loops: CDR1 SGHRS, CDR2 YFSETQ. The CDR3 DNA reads TGCGCCAGCAGCCCTGGGGGGACACCACCCGGGGACTATGGCTACACCTTC. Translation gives CASSPGGTPPGDYGYTF.

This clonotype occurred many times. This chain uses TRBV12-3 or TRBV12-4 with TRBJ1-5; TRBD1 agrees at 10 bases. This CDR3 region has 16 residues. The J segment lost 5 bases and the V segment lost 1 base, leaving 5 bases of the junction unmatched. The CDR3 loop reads CASSLGGQGGHQPQHF. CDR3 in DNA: TGTGCCAGCAGTTTAGGAGGACAGGGGGGTCATCAGCCCCAGCATTTT.